These T cell receptor beta chains were read from a single sample in a study of T cells in Graves' hyperthyroidism and ophthalmopathy. TCRdb used MiXCR to reprocess the multiplex PCR reads, holding one entry per CDR3 protein. This sample has a few hundred thousand distinct CDR3 sequences, with about 18% found just once. What was sequenced was blood. These receptors originate from a man younger than 30 with Graves' ophthalmopathy. The CDR3 runs from the conserved cysteine through the conserved F or W. Each record gives: D gene, clone size, V gene, J gene, CDR3 DNA, CDR3 protein. A D gene is named only where the DNA matches it firmly. A clone size is listed for some rows: how often the clone was seen (once, few, many), or a class if it is expanded.

d_gene: -
abundance: -
v_gene: TRBV5-4
j_gene: TRBJ1-2
CDR3nt: TGTGCCAGCAGCTTAGCCGGGACACCCGACTATGGCTACACCTTC
CDR3aa: CASSLAGTPDYGYTF

d_gene: -
abundance: -
v_gene: TRBV3-1
j_gene: TRBJ2-1
CDR3nt: TGTGCCAGCGGCCAAGATGGGCCGAGGAGGGGGAACTCCTACAATGAGCAGTTCTTC
CDR3aa: CASGQDGPRRGNSYNEQFF

d_gene: TRBD2
abundance: many
v_gene: TRBV2
j_gene: TRBJ2-5
CDR3nt: TGTGCCAGCGGGGGGGACCACCAAGAGACCCAGTACTTC
CDR3aa: CASGGDHQETQYF

d_gene: -
abundance: -
v_gene: TRBV12-3/TRBV12-4
j_gene: TRBJ2-2
CDR3nt: TGTGCCACCAGTGACCCTGGCGGGGCTATCACCGGGGAGCTGTTTTTT
CDR3aa: CATSDPGGAITGELFF

d_gene: -
abundance: few
v_gene: TRBV5-5
j_gene: TRBJ2-3
CDR3nt: TGTGCCAGCAGCTTGAGGGGCGGGGCCCAAGGCCCTCCAGATACGCAGTATTTT
CDR3aa: CASSLRGGAQGPPDTQYF

d_gene: -
abundance: few
v_gene: TRBV18
j_gene: TRBJ1-6
CDR3nt: TGTGCCAGCTCCGCCAGGGTTGGCAATTCACCCCTCCACTTT
CDR3aa: CASSARVGNSPLHF

d_gene: -
abundance: many
v_gene: TRBV5-5
j_gene: TRBJ1-5
CDR3nt: TGTGCCAGCAGCTTGAGTGCGTATGCGAGAGGCAATCAGCCCCAGCATTTT
CDR3aa: CASSLSAYARGNQPQHF

d_gene: TRBD2
abundance: -
v_gene: TRBV28
j_gene: TRBJ2-7
CDR3nt: TGTGCCAGCAGTTTATGGGGCGGGAGGGCCTACGAGCAGTACTTC
CDR3aa: CASSLWGGRAYEQYF

d_gene: -
abundance: -
v_gene: TRBV4-1
j_gene: TRBJ1-5
CDR3nt: TGCGCCAGCAGCCACCTGACCCTTGGCAATCAGCCCCAGCATTTT
CDR3aa: CASSHLTLGNQPQHF

d_gene: TRBD1
abundance: -
v_gene: TRBV5-1
j_gene: TRBJ1-2
CDR3nt: TGCGCCAGCAGCCTGGGTCAGGGGGCGACTAACTATGGCTACACCTTC
CDR3aa: CASSLGQGATNYGYTF

d_gene: -
abundance: -
v_gene: TRBV6-2/TRBV6-3
j_gene: TRBJ1-6
CDR3nt: TGTGCCAGCAGTTACGGCCCCGGCCAGGGTCTGGGGAATTCACCCCTCCACTTT
CDR3aa: CASSYGPGQGLGNSPLHF

d_gene: TRBD2
abundance: many
v_gene: TRBV20-1
j_gene: TRBJ2-5
CDR3nt: TGCAGTGCTAGCGGGGGGGCCCTGTGGGAGACCCAGTACTTC
CDR3aa: CSASGGALWETQYF

d_gene: TRBD1
abundance: -
v_gene: TRBV5-4
j_gene: TRBJ1-2
CDR3nt: TGTGCCAGCAGCTATGGGGACAGTCTCCTCTATGGCTACACCTTC
CDR3aa: CASSYGDSLLYGYTF

d_gene: -
abundance: many
v_gene: TRBV9
j_gene: TRBJ1-5
CDR3nt: TGTGCCAGCAGCGTAGGGACAACGAGCAATCAGCCCCAGCATTTT
CDR3aa: CASSVGTTSNQPQHF

d_gene: TRBD1
abundance: -
v_gene: TRBV5-8
j_gene: TRBJ1-6
CDR3nt: TGTGCCAGCAGCCCGAAGACAGGGAACATTTCACCCCTCCACTTT
CDR3aa: CASSPKTGNISPLHF

d_gene: TRBD1
abundance: -
v_gene: TRBV6-2/TRBV6-3
j_gene: TRBJ1-4
CDR3nt: TGTGCCAGCAGCAACCCCGGGACAGGGCCCTACGAAAAACTGTTTTTT
CDR3aa: CASSNPGTGPYEKLFF

d_gene: TRBD2
abundance: many
v_gene: TRBV5-1
j_gene: TRBJ2-1
CDR3nt: TGCGCCAGCAGCTTGGATCTAGCGGGGGGGTGGAATGAGCAGTTCTTC
CDR3aa: CASSLDLAGGWNEQFF

d_gene: -
abundance: many
v_gene: TRBV5-1
j_gene: TRBJ1-1
CDR3nt: TGCGCCAGCAGCTTGCAGGTGGACACTGAAGCTTTCTTT
CDR3aa: CASSLQVDTEAFF

d_gene: -
abundance: many
v_gene: TRBV20-1
j_gene: TRBJ2-3
CDR3nt: TGCAGTGCTAGAGGAGGAGGGAATCTATTAAATACGCAGTATTTT
CDR3aa: CSARGGGNLLNTQYF

d_gene: TRBD2
abundance: many
v_gene: TRBV5-1
j_gene: TRBJ2-1
CDR3nt: TGCGCCAGCAGCTTGAGTCCTAGCGGGAATGAGCAGTTCTTC
CDR3aa: CASSLSPSGNEQFF

d_gene: -
abundance: -
v_gene: TRBV19
j_gene: TRBJ2-2
CDR3nt: TGTGCCAGTAGTATGAGGGTCACCGGGGAGCTGTTTTTT
CDR3aa: CASSMRVTGELFF

d_gene: -
abundance: -
v_gene: TRBV29-1
j_gene: TRBJ1-2
CDR3nt: TGCAGCGTCCTCAGCCGGAAAACTTATGGCTACACCTTC
CDR3aa: CSVLSRKTYGYTF

d_gene: -
abundance: many
v_gene: TRBV28
j_gene: TRBJ1-3
CDR3nt: TGTGCCAGCAGCGCCAACCCGGGACGGAGCTCTGGAAACACCATATATTTT
CDR3aa: CASSANPGRSSGNTIYF

d_gene: -
abundance: many
v_gene: TRBV7-3
j_gene: TRBJ1-1
CDR3nt: TGTGCCAGCAGCGAGACCGGGGAAATGAACACTGAAGCTTTCTTT
CDR3aa: CASSETGEMNTEAFF

d_gene: -
abundance: many
v_gene: TRBV20-1
j_gene: TRBJ1-2
CDR3nt: TGCAGTGCTCGACAGGAGGGGCTAGGTAACACCTTC
CDR3aa: CSARQEGLGNTF

d_gene: -
abundance: many
v_gene: TRBV28
j_gene: TRBJ1-6
CDR3nt: TGTGCCAGCAGTTTCCCCGATTCACCCCTCCACTTT
CDR3aa: CASSFPDSPLHF

d_gene: -
abundance: many
v_gene: TRBV5-1
j_gene: TRBJ1-1
CDR3nt: TGCGCCAGCAGCTTGGAAGAGGGCACTGAAGCTTTCTTT
CDR3aa: CASSLEEGTEAFF

d_gene: -
abundance: many
v_gene: TRBV3-1
j_gene: TRBJ2-7
CDR3nt: TGTGCCAGCAGCCAATCGAATAGGGGGGAGCAGTACTTC
CDR3aa: CASSQSNRGEQYF

d_gene: -
abundance: -
v_gene: TRBV7-9
j_gene: TRBJ1-3
CDR3nt: TGTGCCAGCAGCTTAGGAGGGGTAGTTCTCGACACCATATATTTT
CDR3aa: CASSLGGVVLDTIYF

d_gene: -
abundance: -
v_gene: TRBV6-6
j_gene: TRBJ2-2
CDR3nt: TGTGCCAGCAGTTACGGTTTGACGGTCGGTACCGGGGAGCTGTTTTTT
CDR3aa: CASSYGLTVGTGELFF

d_gene: TRBD1
abundance: few
v_gene: TRBV28
j_gene: TRBJ1-1
CDR3nt: TGTGCCTGTTGGGACAGGAACACTGAAGCTTTCTTT
CDR3aa: CACWDRNTEAFF

d_gene: -
abundance: -
v_gene: TRBV13
j_gene: TRBJ2-2
CDR3nt: TGTGCCAGCAGCTTAACACTCCCGCCCGGGGAGCTGTTTTTT
CDR3aa: CASSLTLPPGELFF

d_gene: -
abundance: -
v_gene: TRBV28
j_gene: TRBJ2-7
CDR3nt: TGTGCCAGCAGTTTCCAGGGGGGGTCCTACGAGCAGTACTTC
CDR3aa: CASSFQGGSYEQYF

d_gene: -
abundance: many
v_gene: TRBV12-3/TRBV12-4
j_gene: TRBJ2-5
CDR3nt: TGTGCCAGCAGTCCCAATAAGGGGGGGACCCTACTGAGCGGGGCTAAAGAGACCCAGTACTTC
CDR3aa: CASSPNKGGTLLSGAKETQYF

d_gene: -
abundance: -
v_gene: TRBV4-1
j_gene: TRBJ1-4
CDR3nt: TGCGCCAGCAGCCTTGGACGGTATAATGAAAAACTGTTTTTT
CDR3aa: CASSLGRYNEKLFF

d_gene: -
abundance: -
v_gene: TRBV20-1
j_gene: TRBJ1-1
CDR3nt: TGCAGTGCTAGTGTAGCGGTGAGTGGAAACACTGAAGCTTTCTTT
CDR3aa: CSASVAVSGNTEAFF

d_gene: TRBD2
abundance: few
v_gene: TRBV27
j_gene: TRBJ2-5
CDR3nt: TGTGCCAGCAGTTCCCCCGGGACTAGCGGGGAAGGGACCCAGTACTTC
CDR3aa: CASSSPGTSGEGTQYF

d_gene: -
abundance: -
v_gene: TRBV3-1
j_gene: TRBJ2-6
CDR3nt: TGTGCCAGCAGTCCTGGAGTCTCTGGGGCCAACGTCCTGACTTTC
CDR3aa: CASSPGVSGANVLTF

d_gene: TRBD2
abundance: few
v_gene: TRBV12-5
j_gene: TRBJ2-2
CDR3nt: TGTGCTAGTGGTTTGATCCTAGCGGGGGGCACGAACACCGGGGAGCTGTTTTTT
CDR3aa: CASGLILAGGTNTGELFF

d_gene: TRBD1
abundance: -
v_gene: TRBV12-3/TRBV12-4
j_gene: TRBJ1-6
CDR3nt: TGTGCCAGCAGCTACAGGGGATATAATTCACCCCTCCACTTT
CDR3aa: CASSYRGYNSPLHF

d_gene: TRBD1
abundance: many
v_gene: TRBV29-1
j_gene: TRBJ2-3
CDR3nt: TGCAGCGTTGACCGCGGACAGGGCGCAGGAGATACGCAGTATTTT
CDR3aa: CSVDRGQGAGDTQYF

d_gene: TRBD1
abundance: many
v_gene: TRBV5-1
j_gene: TRBJ1-2
CDR3nt: TGCGCCAGCAGCTTAGAGGGACAGAGGTATGGCTACACCTTC
CDR3aa: CASSLEGQRYGYTF

d_gene: TRBD1
abundance: few
v_gene: TRBV28
j_gene: TRBJ2-5
CDR3nt: TGTGCCAGCAGTCGCCCCGGGACAGGGGGTCAAGAGACCCAGTACTTC
CDR3aa: CASSRPGTGGQETQYF

d_gene: TRBD1
abundance: few
v_gene: TRBV20-1
j_gene: TRBJ2-3
CDR3nt: TGCAGTGCTCCCCGCCCAGGGGGCGGCACAGATACGCAGTATTTT
CDR3aa: CSAPRPGGGTDTQYF

d_gene: -
abundance: many
v_gene: TRBV7-9
j_gene: TRBJ2-1
CDR3nt: TGTGCCAGCAGCTTTCCCCCTGCCGGGTACAATGAGCAGTTCTTC
CDR3aa: CASSFPPAGYNEQFF

d_gene: -
abundance: many
v_gene: TRBV5-1
j_gene: TRBJ2-7
CDR3nt: TGCGCCAGCAGGGCTAGGACAGCGAACTCCTACGAGCAGTACTTC
CDR3aa: CASRARTANSYEQYF

d_gene: -
abundance: few
v_gene: TRBV5-6
j_gene: TRBJ1-4
CDR3nt: TGTGCCAGCAGCTTGGCAGGGACTGGTCAAAATGAAAAACTGTTTTTT
CDR3aa: CASSLAGTGQNEKLFF

d_gene: -
abundance: -
v_gene: TRBV6-9
j_gene: TRBJ1-1
CDR3nt: TGTGCCAGCGTTAGAGACACCTACACTGAAGCTTTCTTT
CDR3aa: CASVRDTYTEAFF

d_gene: TRBD1
abundance: many
v_gene: TRBV5-6
j_gene: TRBJ1-2
CDR3nt: TGTGCCAGCAGCTCCTTCCAGGGGGCGAACGGAAGGGGCTACACCTTC
CDR3aa: CASSSFQGANGRGYTF

d_gene: -
abundance: -
v_gene: TRBV18
j_gene: TRBJ1-5
CDR3nt: TGTGCCAGCTCTCTTAGATCCGAAGGTCATACCCAGCCCCAGCATTTT
CDR3aa: CASSLRSEGHTQPQHF

d_gene: -
abundance: many
v_gene: TRBV20-1
j_gene: TRBJ2-7
CDR3nt: TGCAGTGCTTCCCACTACGAGCAGTACTTC
CDR3aa: CSASHYEQYF

d_gene: -
abundance: many
v_gene: TRBV5-1
j_gene: TRBJ2-5
CDR3nt: TGCGCCAGCAGCCCCGGACGGGATTTGGCATGGGCGGAGACCCAGTACTTC
CDR3aa: CASSPGRDLAWAETQYF

d_gene: -
abundance: -
v_gene: TRBV6-5
j_gene: TRBJ1-2
CDR3nt: TGTGCCAGCAGTTACCGCATAGAAACTCCTAACTATGGCTACACCTTC
CDR3aa: CASSYRIETPNYGYTF

d_gene: TRBD1
abundance: many
v_gene: TRBV6-1
j_gene: TRBJ1-1
CDR3nt: TGTGCCAGCAGTGCTCGGACAGGAGTGAACACTGAAGCTTTCTTT
CDR3aa: CASSARTGVNTEAFF

d_gene: -
abundance: many
v_gene: TRBV18
j_gene: TRBJ2-7
CDR3nt: TGTGCCAGCTCACATGACAGGAAGGACGAGCAGTACTTC
CDR3aa: CASSHDRKDEQYF

d_gene: TRBD2
abundance: few
v_gene: TRBV7-8
j_gene: TRBJ2-2
CDR3nt: TGTGCCAGCAGCCCACCGCCGGCGGGGGTAGGGGGGGAGCTGTTTTTT
CDR3aa: CASSPPPAGVGGELFF

d_gene: -
abundance: many
v_gene: TRBV12-3/TRBV12-4
j_gene: TRBJ1-5
CDR3nt: TGTGCCAGCAGGGAGAGAAGGGAACAGCCCCAGCATTTT
CDR3aa: CASRERREQPQHF